The clone carrying this TCR beta chain was recorded a few times. This same CDR3 is encoded by further DNA sequences in the sample. This entry comes from a study of blood T cell repertoires in COVID-19. At the level of the study: There were acute and convalescent COVID-19 samples, and they came from the United States, Italy and Spain. PBMCs, B-cell-depleted T cells, or T cells were the source of the cDNA or gDNA that made up the material.

Germline CDR1 and CDR2: SGHRS and YFSETQ. V dropped 2 bases and J dropped 6 bases, with 6 bases sitting between them. The CDR3 sequence is 12 residues long. Per the original data handling: How many nucleated cells were present was estimated from reference gene primer amplification. Clones were sequenced by immunoSEQ multiplex PCR, and TCRdb holds only the in-frame ones, with some missing. The D gene and trimming were derived from the DNA, and the V and J assignments and clone size from that table. This table has roughly 43,000 clones, roughly 84% appearing once. This chain uses TRBV5-1 with TRBJ2-1; D perhaps matches TRBD2 (6 bases). Sequencing was performed on peripheral blood. This clonotype was obtained from a human donor in a cohort sampled during active COVID-19. The CDR3 DNA is TGCGCCAGCAGCTTTAGCGGCAATGAGCAGTTCTTC. This encodes CASSFSGNEQFF. Full variable domain (remainder filled in from reference TRBV5-1 and TRBJ2-1): KAGVTQTPRYLIKTRGQQVTLSCSPISGHRSVSWYQQTPGQGLQFLFEYFSETQRNKGNFPGRFSGRQFSNSRSEMNVSTLELGDSALYLCASSFSGNEQFFGPGTRLTVL.